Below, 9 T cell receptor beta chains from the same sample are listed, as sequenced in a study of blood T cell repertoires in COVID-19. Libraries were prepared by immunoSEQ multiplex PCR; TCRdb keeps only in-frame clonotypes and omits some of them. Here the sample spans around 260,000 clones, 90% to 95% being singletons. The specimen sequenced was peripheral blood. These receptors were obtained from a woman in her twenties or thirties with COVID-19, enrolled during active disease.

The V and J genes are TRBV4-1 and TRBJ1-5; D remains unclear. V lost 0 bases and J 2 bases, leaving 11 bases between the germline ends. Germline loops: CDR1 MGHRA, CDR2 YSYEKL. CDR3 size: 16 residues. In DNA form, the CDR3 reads TGCGCCAGCAGCCAAGAGCTCGCGGTGGGCAATCAGCCCCAGCATTTT. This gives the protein CASSQELAVGNQPQHF.

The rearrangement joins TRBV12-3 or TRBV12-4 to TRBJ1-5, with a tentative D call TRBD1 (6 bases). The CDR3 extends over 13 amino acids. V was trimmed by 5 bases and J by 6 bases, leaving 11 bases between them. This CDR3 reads CASSPRTVQPQHF. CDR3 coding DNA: TGTGCCAGCAGTCCGCGGACAGTTCAGCCCCAGCATTTT.

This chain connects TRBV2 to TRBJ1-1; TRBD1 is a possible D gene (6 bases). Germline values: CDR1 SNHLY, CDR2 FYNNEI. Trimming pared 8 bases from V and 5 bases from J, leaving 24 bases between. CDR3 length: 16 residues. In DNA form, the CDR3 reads TGTGCCAGCGGTCCGGTAAGTCGCGGGGGCAAGACTGAAGCTTTCTTT. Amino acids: CASGPVSRGGKTEAFF. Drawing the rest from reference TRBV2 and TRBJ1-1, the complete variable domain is EPEVTQTPSHQVTQMGQEVILRCVPISNHLYFYWYRQILGQKVEFLVSFYNNEISEKSEIFDDQFSVERPDGSNFTLKIRSTKLEDSAMYFCASGPVSRGGKTEAFFGQGTRLTVV.

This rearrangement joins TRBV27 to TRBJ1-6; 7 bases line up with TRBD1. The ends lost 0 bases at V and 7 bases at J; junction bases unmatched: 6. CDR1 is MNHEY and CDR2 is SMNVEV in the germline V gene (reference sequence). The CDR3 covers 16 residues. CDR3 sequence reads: CASSLSLGQLNSPLHF. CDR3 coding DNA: TGTGCCAGCAGTTTATCCCTGGGACAGCTAAATTCACCCCTCCACTTT.

The CDR3 loop is CAWQSGLGQTDTQYF. DNA for the CDR3: TGTGCCTGGCAATCGGGACTCGGCCAAACAGATACGCAGTATTTT. The V call is TRBV30, the J call TRBJ2-3, with D possibly TRBD2 on 6 matching bases. This CDR3 region has 15 residues. V gave up 5 bases and J gave up 3 bases, with 18 bases separating them. Germline V gives CDR1 GTSNPN, CDR2 SVGIG (reference sequence).

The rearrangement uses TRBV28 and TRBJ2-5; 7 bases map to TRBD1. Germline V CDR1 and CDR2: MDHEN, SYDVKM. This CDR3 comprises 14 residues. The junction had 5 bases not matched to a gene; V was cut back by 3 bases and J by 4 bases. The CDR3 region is CASSFQRGRETQYF. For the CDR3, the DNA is TGTGCCAGCAGTTTTCAGAGGGGGCGAGAGACCCAGTACTTC.

The CDR3 DNA reads as TGTGCCAGCAGTTCAGCGACTCTCCGAAACAATGAGCAGTTCTTC. Its protein product is CASSSATLRNNEQFF. The rearrangement links TRBV28 to TRBJ2-1; D not resolved. The V end was cut by 4 bases, the J end by 5 bases, with 15 bases between. Germline V gives CDR1 MDHEN, CDR2 SYDVKM. The CDR3 is made up of 15 amino acids.

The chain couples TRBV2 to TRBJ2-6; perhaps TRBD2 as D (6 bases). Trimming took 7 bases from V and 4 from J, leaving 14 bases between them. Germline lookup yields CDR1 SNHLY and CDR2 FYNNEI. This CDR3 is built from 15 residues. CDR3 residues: CASTEEGFGANVLTF. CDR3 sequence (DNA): TGTGCCAGCACCGAGGAGGGGTTCGGGGCCAACGTCCTGACTTTC.

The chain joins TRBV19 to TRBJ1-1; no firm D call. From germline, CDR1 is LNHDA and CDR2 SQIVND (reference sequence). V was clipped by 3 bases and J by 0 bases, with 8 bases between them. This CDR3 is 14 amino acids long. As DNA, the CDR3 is TGTGCCAGTAGTATCGCGGAAATGAACACTGAAGCTTTCTTT. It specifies CASSIAEMNTEAFF.